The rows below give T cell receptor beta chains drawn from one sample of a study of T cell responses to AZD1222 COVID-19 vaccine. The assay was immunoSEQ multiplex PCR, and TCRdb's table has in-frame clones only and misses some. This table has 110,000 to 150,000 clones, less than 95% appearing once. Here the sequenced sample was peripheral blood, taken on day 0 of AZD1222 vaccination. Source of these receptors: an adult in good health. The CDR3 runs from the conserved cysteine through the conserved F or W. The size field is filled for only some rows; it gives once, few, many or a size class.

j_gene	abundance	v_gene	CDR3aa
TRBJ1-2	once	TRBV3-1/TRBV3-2	CASSQGQDYGYTF
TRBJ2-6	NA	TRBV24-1	CATGTGNSGANVLTF
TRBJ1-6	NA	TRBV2	CASTQEGSNSPLHF
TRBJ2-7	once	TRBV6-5	CASSSRVLYEQYF
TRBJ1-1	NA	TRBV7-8	CASSLKEDSMNTEAFF
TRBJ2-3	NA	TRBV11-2	CASSLSAGVTDTQYF
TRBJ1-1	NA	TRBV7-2	CASSQGLINTEAFF
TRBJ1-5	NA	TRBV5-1	CASSLGEYYGQPQHF
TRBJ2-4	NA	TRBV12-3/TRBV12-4	CASSYRGNIQYF
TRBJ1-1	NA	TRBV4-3	CASSERPGLRAFF
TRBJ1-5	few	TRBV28	CASSLDSSNQPQHF
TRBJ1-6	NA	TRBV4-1	CASSQDGVGVPSPLHF
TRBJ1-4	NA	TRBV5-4	CASRYIGNEKLFF
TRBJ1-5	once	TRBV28	CASSLYDNTNQPQHF
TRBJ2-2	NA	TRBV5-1	CASSSELAGVPTGELFF
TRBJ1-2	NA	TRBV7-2	CASREQAYGYTF
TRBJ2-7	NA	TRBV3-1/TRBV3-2	CATRGPYEQYF
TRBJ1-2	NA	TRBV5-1	CASSLDPRNYGYTF
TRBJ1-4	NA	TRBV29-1	CSVEGRDNEKLFF
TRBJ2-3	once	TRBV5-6	CASSLDGTGLRGTDTQYF
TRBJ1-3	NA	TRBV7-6	CASSLVTDGSGNTIYF
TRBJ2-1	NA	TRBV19	CASSISGGFNEQFF
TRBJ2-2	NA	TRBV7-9	CASSLSRGSSLAGELFF
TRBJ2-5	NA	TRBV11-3	CASSLAFRDPETQYF
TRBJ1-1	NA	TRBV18	CASSLPGANTEAFF
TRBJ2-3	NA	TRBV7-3	CASSRPSGGATDTQYF
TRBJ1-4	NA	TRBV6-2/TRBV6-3	CASSRTPGATNEKLFF
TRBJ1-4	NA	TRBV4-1	CASSRLGATNEKLFF
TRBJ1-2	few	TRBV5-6	CASSDRGDYGYTF
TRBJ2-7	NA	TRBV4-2	CASSQDLLAGDYEQYF
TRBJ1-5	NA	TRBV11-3	CASSFGQNQPQHF
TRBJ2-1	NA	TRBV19	CASSIGPGRNEQFF
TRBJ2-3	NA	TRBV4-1	CASSQTFTDTQYF
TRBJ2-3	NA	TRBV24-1	CATSALGAGGPSDTQYF
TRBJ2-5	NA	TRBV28	CASSPGPGLPKETQYF
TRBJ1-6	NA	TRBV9	CASSVVGYNSPLHF
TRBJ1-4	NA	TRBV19	CASKAATEKLFF
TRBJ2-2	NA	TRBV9	CASSVTGTGELFF
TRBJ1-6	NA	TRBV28	CASSLLTGNNSPLHF
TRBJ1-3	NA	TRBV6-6	CASSKEHNSGNTIYF
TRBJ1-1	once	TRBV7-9	CASTSVFPPEAFF
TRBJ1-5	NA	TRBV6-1	CASSERGGSGQPQHF
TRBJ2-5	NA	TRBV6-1	CASSDSSGSLETQYF